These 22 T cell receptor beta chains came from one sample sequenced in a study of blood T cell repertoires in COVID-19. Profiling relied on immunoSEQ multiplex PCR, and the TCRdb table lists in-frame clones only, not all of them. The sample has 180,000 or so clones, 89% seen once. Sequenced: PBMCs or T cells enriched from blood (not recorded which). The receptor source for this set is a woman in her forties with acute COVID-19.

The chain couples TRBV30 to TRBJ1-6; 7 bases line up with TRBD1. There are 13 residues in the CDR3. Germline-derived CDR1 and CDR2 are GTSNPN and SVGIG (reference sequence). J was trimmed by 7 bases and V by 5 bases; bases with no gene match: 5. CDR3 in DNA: TGTGCCTGGGAGGGGGCGCGGAATTCACCCCTCCACTTT. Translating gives CAWEGARNSPLHF.

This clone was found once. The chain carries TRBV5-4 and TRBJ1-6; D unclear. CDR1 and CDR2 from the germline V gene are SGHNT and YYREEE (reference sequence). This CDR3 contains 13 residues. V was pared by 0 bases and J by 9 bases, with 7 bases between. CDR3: CASSLDSISPLHF. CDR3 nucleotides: TGTGCCAGCAGCTTGGACAGTATTTCACCCCTCCACTTT.

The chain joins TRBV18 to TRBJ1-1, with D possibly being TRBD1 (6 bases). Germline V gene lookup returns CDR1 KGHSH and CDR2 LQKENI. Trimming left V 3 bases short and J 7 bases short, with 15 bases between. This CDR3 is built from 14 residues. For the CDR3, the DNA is TGTGCCAGCTCACCGGTTTCAGGGGATTATGAAGCTTTCTTT. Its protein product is CASSPVSGDYEAFF. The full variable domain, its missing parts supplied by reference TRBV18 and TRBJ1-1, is NAGVMQNPRHLVRRRGQEARLRCSPMKGHSHVYWYRQLPEEGLKFMVYLQKENIIDESGMPKERFSAEFPKEGPSILRIQQVVRGDSAAYFCASSPVSGDYEAFFGQGTRLTVV.

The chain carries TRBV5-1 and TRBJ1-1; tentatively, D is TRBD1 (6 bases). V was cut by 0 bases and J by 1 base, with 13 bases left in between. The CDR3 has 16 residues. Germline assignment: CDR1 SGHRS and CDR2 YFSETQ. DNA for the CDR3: TGCGCCAGCAGCTTGGAGGGCAGGGGCCGGAACACTGAAGCTTTCTTT. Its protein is CASSLEGRGRNTEAFF.

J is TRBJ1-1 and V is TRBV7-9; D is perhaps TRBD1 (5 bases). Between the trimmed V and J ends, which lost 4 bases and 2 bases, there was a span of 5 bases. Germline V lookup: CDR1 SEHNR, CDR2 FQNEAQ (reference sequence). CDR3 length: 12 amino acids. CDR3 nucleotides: TGTGCCAGCAGCTGGGGCAACACTGAAGCTTTCTTT. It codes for CASSWGNTEAFF.

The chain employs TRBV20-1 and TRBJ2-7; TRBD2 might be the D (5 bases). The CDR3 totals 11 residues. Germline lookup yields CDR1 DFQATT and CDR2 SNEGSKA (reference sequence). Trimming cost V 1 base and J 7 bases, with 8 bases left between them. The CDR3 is CSARGAGEQYF. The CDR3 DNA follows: TGCAGTGCTAGAGGGGCGGGTGAGCAGTACTTC.

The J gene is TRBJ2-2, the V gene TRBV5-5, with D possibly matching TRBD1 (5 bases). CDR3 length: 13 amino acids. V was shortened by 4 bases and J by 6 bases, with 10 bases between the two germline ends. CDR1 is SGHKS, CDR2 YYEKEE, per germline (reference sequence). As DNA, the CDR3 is TGTGCCAGCAGCCCGGACACCGCCGGGGAGCTGTTTTTT. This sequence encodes CASSPDTAGELFF.

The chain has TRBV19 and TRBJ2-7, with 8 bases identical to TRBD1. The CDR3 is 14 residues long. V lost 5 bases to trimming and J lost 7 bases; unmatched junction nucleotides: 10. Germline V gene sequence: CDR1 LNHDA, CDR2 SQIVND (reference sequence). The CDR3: CASSPWQGAWEQYF. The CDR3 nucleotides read TGTGCCAGTAGTCCCTGGCAGGGGGCCTGGGAGCAGTACTTC.

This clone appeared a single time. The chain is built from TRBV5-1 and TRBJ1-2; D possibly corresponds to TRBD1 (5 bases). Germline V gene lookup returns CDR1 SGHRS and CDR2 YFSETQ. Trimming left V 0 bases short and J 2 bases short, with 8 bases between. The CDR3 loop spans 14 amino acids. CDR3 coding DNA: TGCGCCAGCAGCTTGGACAGGTTCAACTATGGCTACACCTTC. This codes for CASSLDRFNYGYTF.

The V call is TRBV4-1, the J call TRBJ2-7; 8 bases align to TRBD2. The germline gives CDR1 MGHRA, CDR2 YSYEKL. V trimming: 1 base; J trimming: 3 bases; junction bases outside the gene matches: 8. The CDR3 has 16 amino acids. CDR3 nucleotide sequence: TGCGCCAGCAGCCAAGCCGACGGGACTAGTCACTACGAGCAGTACTTC. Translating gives CASSQADGTSHYEQYF.

The CDR3, as DNA: TGTGCCAGCAGCTTAGTTGTTAGCGGGAGGCTTAGCTCCTACGAGCAGTACTTC. Translating gives CASSLVVSGRLSSYEQYF. This chain connects TRBV7-9 to TRBJ2-7; 10 nucleotides align to TRBD2. Germline-derived CDR1 and CDR2 are SEHNR and FQNEAQ (reference sequence). J lost 0 bases, V lost 1 base, and 9 bases had no gene match. The length of the CDR3 is 18 residues.

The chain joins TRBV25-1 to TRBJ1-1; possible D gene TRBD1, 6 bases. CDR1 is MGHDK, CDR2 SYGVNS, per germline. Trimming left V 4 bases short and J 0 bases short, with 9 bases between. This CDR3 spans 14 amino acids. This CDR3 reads CASSATGMNTEAFF. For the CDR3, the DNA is TGTGCCAGCAGTGCGACAGGTATGAACACTGAAGCTTTCTTT.

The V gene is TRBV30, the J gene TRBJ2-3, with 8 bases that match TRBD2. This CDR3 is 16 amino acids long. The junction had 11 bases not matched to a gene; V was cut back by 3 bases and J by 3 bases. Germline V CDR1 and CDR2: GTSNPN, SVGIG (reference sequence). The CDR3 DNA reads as TGTGCCTGGAGCGCAACGCGGGGACTAGGGACAGATACGCAGTATTTT. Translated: CAWSATRGLGTDTQYF.

The CDR3 sequence: CASSQARGTYGYTF. As DNA, the CDR3 is TGTGCCAGCAGCCAGGCCAGGGGAACCTATGGCTACACCTTC. This sequence joins TRBV16 and TRBJ1-2; D possibly corresponds to TRBD1 (6 bases). Looked up from germline, CDR1 is KGHSY and CDR2 is FQNENV. Trimming took off 3 bases at V and 4 bases at J, with 12 bases between the two ends. The CDR3 is 14 residues long.

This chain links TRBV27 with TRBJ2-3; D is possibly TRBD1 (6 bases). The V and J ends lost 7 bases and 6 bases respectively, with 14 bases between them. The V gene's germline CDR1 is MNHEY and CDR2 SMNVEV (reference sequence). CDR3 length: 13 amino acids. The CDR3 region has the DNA TGTGCCAGCAACCTAGCCCAGGGGGATACGCAGTATTTT. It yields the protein CASNLAQGDTQYF.

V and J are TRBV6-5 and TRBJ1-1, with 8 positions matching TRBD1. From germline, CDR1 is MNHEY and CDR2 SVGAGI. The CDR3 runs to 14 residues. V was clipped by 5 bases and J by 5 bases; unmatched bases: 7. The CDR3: CASSQGQARTEAFF. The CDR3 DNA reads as TGTGCCAGCAGTCAGGGACAGGCCCGAACTGAAGCTTTCTTT.

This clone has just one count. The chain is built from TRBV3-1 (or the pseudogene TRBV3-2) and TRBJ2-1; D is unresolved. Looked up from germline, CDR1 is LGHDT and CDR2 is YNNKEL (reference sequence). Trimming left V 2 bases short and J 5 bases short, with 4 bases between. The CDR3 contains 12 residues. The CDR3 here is CASSQTDNEQFF. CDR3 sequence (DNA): TGTGCCAGCAGCCAAACAGACAATGAGCAGTTCTTC.

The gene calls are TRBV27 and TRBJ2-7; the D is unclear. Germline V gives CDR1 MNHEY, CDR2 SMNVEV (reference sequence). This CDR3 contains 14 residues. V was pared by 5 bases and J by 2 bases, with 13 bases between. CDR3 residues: CASSRYGQAYEQYF. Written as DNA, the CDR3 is TGTGCCAGCAGTAGGTACGGCCAGGCCTACGAGCAGTACTTC.

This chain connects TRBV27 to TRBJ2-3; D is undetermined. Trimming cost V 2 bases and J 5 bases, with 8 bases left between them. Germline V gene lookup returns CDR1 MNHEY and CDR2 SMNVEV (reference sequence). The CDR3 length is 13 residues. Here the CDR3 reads CASSLITGDTQYF. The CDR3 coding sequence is TGTGCCAGCAGTTTAATAACTGGAGATACGCAGTATTTT.

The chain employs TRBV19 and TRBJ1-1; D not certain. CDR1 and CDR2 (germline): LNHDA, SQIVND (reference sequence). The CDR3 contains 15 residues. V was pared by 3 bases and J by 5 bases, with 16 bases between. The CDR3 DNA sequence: TGTGCCAGTAGTATCCGCCGTCCCGGGAGGACTGAAGCTTTCTTT. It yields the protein CASSIRRPGRTEAFF. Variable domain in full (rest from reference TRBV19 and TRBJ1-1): DGGITQSPKYLFRKEGQNVTLSCEQNLNHDAMYWYRQDPGQGLRLIYYSQIVNDFQKGDIAEGYSVSREKKESFPLTVTSAQKNPTAFYLCASSIRRPGRTEAFFGQGTRLTVV.

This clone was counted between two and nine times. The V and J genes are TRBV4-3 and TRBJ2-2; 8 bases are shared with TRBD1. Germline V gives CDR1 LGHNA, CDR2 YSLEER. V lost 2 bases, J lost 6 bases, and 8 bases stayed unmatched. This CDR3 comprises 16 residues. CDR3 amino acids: CASSQTDRVPAGELFF. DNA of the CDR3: TGCGCCAGCAGCCAAACGGACAGGGTTCCGGCCGGGGAGCTGTTTTTT.

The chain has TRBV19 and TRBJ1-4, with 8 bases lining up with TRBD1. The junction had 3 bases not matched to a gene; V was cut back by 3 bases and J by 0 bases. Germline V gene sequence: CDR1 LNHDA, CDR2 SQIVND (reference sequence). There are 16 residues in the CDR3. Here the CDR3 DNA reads TGTGCCAGTAGTATGACGACAGGGGCAACTAATGAAAAACTGTTTTTT. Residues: CASSMTTGATNEKLFF.